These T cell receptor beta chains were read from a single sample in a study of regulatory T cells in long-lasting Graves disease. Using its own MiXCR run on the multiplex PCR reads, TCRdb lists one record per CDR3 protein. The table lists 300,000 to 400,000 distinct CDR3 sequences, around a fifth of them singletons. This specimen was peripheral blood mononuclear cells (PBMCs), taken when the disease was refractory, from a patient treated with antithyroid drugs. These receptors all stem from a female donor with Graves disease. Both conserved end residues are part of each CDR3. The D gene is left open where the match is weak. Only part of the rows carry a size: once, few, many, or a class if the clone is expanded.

cdr3_aa: CAWRSRGQGPYGYTF
cdr3_nt: TGTGCCTGGAGGTCAAGAGGACAGGGCCCCTATGGCTACACCTTC
j_call: TRBJ1-2
clone_size: many
d_call: TRBD1
cdr3_length: 15
v_call: TRBV30

cdr3_aa: CASSPPAGELFF
cdr3_nt: TGTGCCAGCAGCCCTCCCGCCGGGGAGCTGTTTTTT
j_call: TRBJ2-2
clone_size: once
d_call: NA
cdr3_length: 12
v_call: TRBV5-4

cdr3_aa: CAWSRGEGAVNYGYTF
cdr3_nt: TGTGCCTGGAGCCGGGGAGAGGGGGCAGTAAACTATGGCTACACCTTC
j_call: TRBJ1-2
clone_size: many
d_call: TRBD1
cdr3_length: 16
v_call: TRBV30

cdr3_aa: CAWSRATGTQYF
cdr3_nt: TGTGCCTGGAGTAGGGCAACGGGGACCCAGTACTTC
j_call: TRBJ2-5
clone_size: many
d_call: NA
cdr3_length: 12
v_call: TRBV30

cdr3_aa: CASSLGRGGGRVTEQYF
cdr3_nt: TGCGCCAGCAGCTTGGGACGAGGAGGAGGCAGGGTTACCGAGCAGTACTTC
j_call: TRBJ2-7
clone_size: NA
d_call: NA
cdr3_length: 17
v_call: TRBV5-1

cdr3_aa: CASRILGNTEAFF
cdr3_nt: TGTGCCAGCAGAATCCTCGGAAACACTGAAGCTTTCTTT
j_call: TRBJ1-1
clone_size: many
d_call: NA
cdr3_length: 13
v_call: TRBV12-3/TRBV12-4

cdr3_aa: CASSFLGHHTDTQYF
cdr3_nt: TGTGCCAGCAGCTTCCTTGGACATCACACAGATACGCAGTATTTT
j_call: TRBJ2-3
clone_size: few
d_call: NA
cdr3_length: 15
v_call: TRBV7-2

cdr3_aa: CASSQDSPDRTQYF
cdr3_nt: TGTGCCAGCAGCCAAGATAGCCCAGATCGTACGCAGTATTTT
j_call: TRBJ2-3
clone_size: NA
d_call: NA
cdr3_length: 14
v_call: TRBV4-2

cdr3_aa: CASSPTATYEQYF
cdr3_nt: TGTGCCAGCTCACCGACAGCTACCTACGAGCAGTACTTC
j_call: TRBJ2-7
clone_size: NA
d_call: NA
cdr3_length: 13
v_call: TRBV18

cdr3_aa: CASSIDSSYEQYF
cdr3_nt: TGTGCCAGCAGTATAGACAGCTCCTACGAGCAGTACTTC
j_call: TRBJ2-7
clone_size: many
d_call: NA
cdr3_length: 13
v_call: TRBV6-1

cdr3_aa: CASSLVGRGYNSPLHF
cdr3_nt: TGTGCCAGCAGCTTAGTAGGGAGAGGATATAATTCACCCCTCCACTTT
j_call: TRBJ1-6
clone_size: few
d_call: NA
cdr3_length: 16
v_call: TRBV7-2

cdr3_aa: CASSLSGGTGRAYEQYF
cdr3_nt: TGCGCCAGCAGCTTGTCAGGGGGGACAGGGCGCGCCTACGAGCAGTACTTC
j_call: TRBJ2-7
clone_size: many
d_call: TRBD1
cdr3_length: 17
v_call: TRBV5-1

cdr3_aa: CASSESSWAGANVLTF
cdr3_nt: TGCGCCAGCAGTGAGTCGAGTTGGGCTGGGGCCAACGTCCTGACTTTC
j_call: TRBJ2-6
clone_size: NA
d_call: NA
cdr3_length: 16
v_call: TRBV10-2

cdr3_aa: CASSQGRRTSGRENTGELFF
cdr3_nt: TGTGCCAGCAGCCAAGGTCGGAGGACTAGCGGGAGAGAGAACACCGGGGAGCTGTTTTTT
j_call: TRBJ2-2
clone_size: NA
d_call: TRBD2
cdr3_length: 20
v_call: TRBV3-1

cdr3_aa: CASSLSVKHLNYGYTF
cdr3_nt: TGTGCCAGCAGCTTATCGGTCAAGCACCTTAACTATGGCTACACCTTC
j_call: TRBJ1-2
clone_size: NA
d_call: NA
cdr3_length: 16
v_call: TRBV11-2

cdr3_aa: CASSRPGAGYGYTF
cdr3_nt: TGTGCCAGCAGTCGTCCAGGGGCGGGCTATGGCTACACCTTC
j_call: TRBJ1-2
clone_size: NA
d_call: NA
cdr3_length: 14
v_call: TRBV6-1

cdr3_aa: CASSGTNYGYTF
cdr3_nt: TGTGCCAGCAGTGGGACTAACTATGGCTACACCTTC
j_call: TRBJ1-2
clone_size: many
d_call: NA
cdr3_length: 12
v_call: TRBV2

cdr3_aa: CASSLLLANNSPLHF
cdr3_nt: TGTGCCAGCAGCTTATTGTTGGCGAATAATTCACCCCTCCACTTT
j_call: TRBJ1-6
clone_size: few
d_call: NA
cdr3_length: 15
v_call: TRBV7-2

cdr3_aa: CASSPRGGGHNEQFF
cdr3_nt: TGTGCCAGCAGCCCTAGGGGGGGGGGACACAATGAGCAGTTCTTC
j_call: TRBJ2-1
clone_size: NA
d_call: NA
cdr3_length: 15
v_call: TRBV11-2

cdr3_aa: CASSVGESSYEQYF
cdr3_nt: TGTGCCAGCAGCGTGGGGGAGAGCTCCTACGAGCAGTACTTC
j_call: TRBJ2-7
clone_size: many
d_call: NA
cdr3_length: 14
v_call: TRBV7-9

cdr3_aa: CASRTPGPMNTEAFF
cdr3_nt: TGTGCCAGTAGGACACCTGGGCCCATGAACACTGAAGCTTTCTTT
j_call: TRBJ1-1
clone_size: NA
d_call: NA
cdr3_length: 15
v_call: TRBV19

cdr3_aa: CSVGTVYEQYF
cdr3_nt: TGCAGCGTAGGGACAGTCTACGAGCAGTACTTC
j_call: TRBJ2-7
clone_size: many
d_call: TRBD1
cdr3_length: 11
v_call: TRBV29-1

cdr3_aa: CASSFGRVQETQYF
cdr3_nt: TGCGCCAGCAGCTTCGGGAGGGTCCAAGAGACCCAGTACTTC
j_call: TRBJ2-5
clone_size: NA
d_call: TRBD2
cdr3_length: 14
v_call: TRBV5-1

cdr3_aa: CASSLDLGTSREQYF
cdr3_nt: TGTGCCAGCAGCTTAGATCTCGGGACTAGCCGCGAGCAGTACTTC
j_call: TRBJ2-7
clone_size: NA
d_call: TRBD2
cdr3_length: 15
v_call: TRBV7-9

cdr3_aa: CATSRGGSGSGSGTDTQYF
cdr3_nt: TGTGCCACCAGCAGGGGAGGATCGGGAAGCGGGAGCGGGACAGATACGCAGTATTTT
j_call: TRBJ2-3
clone_size: NA
d_call: TRBD2
cdr3_length: 19
v_call: TRBV15